These 10 T cell receptor beta chains originate from one sample sequenced in a study of blood T cell repertoires in COVID-19. The method was immunoSEQ multiplex PCR; TCRdb's version includes in-frame clones alone and lacks a portion of them. Seen here are 160,000 or so clones, roughly 80% observed once, and the top ten hold around 20%. The sequenced sample was peripheral blood. These receptor sequences come from an elderly woman with acute or convalescent COVID-19.

V usage is TRBV29-1 and J usage is TRBJ2-1; possibly TRBD2 for D (5 bases). Germline V gene sequence: CDR1 SQVTM, CDR2 ANQGSEA. This CDR3 has 16 amino acids. Trimming took 4 bases from V and 2 from J, leaving 18 bases between them. This CDR3 reads CSVAADSQNTYNEQFF. The CDR3 region has the DNA TGCAGCGTTGCTGCGGACTCCCAAAACACCTACAATGAGCAGTTCTTC.

The chain has TRBV7-2 and TRBJ1-4, with D tentatively TRBD1 (5 bases). The CDR3 runs 15 residues. V lost 1 base and J lost 8, with 14 bases in between. Germline-derived CDR1 and CDR2 are SGHTA and FQGNSA. CDR3 bases: TGTGCCAGCAGCTTAGAGGGGACTCGGGGAGAAAAACTGTTTTTT. Translated: CASSLEGTRGEKLFF.

The V call is TRBV28, the J call TRBJ1-5, with D unresolved. The CDR3 runs 14 residues. V was clipped by 2 bases and J by 7 bases, with 12 bases between them. The germline V gene has CDR1 MDHEN and CDR2 SYDVKM. CDR3 nucleotides: TGTGCCAGCAGTTTAGTGTGGGCGCAGCAGCCCCAGCATTTT. This translates into CASSLVWAQQPQHF.

The V and J genes are TRBV27 and TRBJ2-7, with D tentatively TRBD2 (5 bases). Germline CDR1 MNHEY, CDR2 SMNVEV (reference sequence). The CDR3 contains 13 residues. Trimming shortened V by 5 bases and J by 2 bases, and 10 bases separated the two germline ends. The CDR3 spells CASSRTDTYEQYF. The CDR3 DNA sequence: TGTGCCAGCAGTCGGACTGATACCTACGAGCAGTACTTC.

This chain connects TRBV7-9 to TRBJ2-3; D possibly corresponds to TRBD2 (5 bases). Trimming removed 4 bases from V and 4 bases from J, with 12 bases in between. Germline V gene data show CDR1 as SEHNR and CDR2 as FQNEAQ (reference sequence). The CDR3 runs 14 residues. The CDR3: CASSSTSSSDTQYF. Written as DNA, the CDR3 is TGTGCCAGCAGCTCAACTAGTTCTTCAGATACGCAGTATTTT.

This sequence joins TRBV27 and TRBJ2-2; 9 nucleotides align to TRBD1. V lost 0 bases and J lost 7; bases outside the gene matches: 6. The CDR3 runs 16 residues. Germline V gives CDR1 MNHEY, CDR2 SMNVEV (reference sequence). The CDR3 reads CASSLSWDRDHGELFF. CDR3 nucleotides: TGTGCCAGCAGTTTATCGTGGGACAGGGATCACGGGGAGCTGTTTTTT.

The chain joins TRBV27 to TRBJ1-1, with a possible D match to TRBD1 (6 bases). The V end lost 0 bases, the J end lost 5 bases, and 22 bases lay between the germline ends. CDR1 is MNHEY and CDR2 is SMNVEV in the germline V gene (reference sequence). The CDR3 is 18 residues long. The CDR3 bases are TGTGCCAGCAGTTTATCGCCCGGGACAAAGATCTGGGGGACTGAAGCTTTCTTT. Translating it yields CASSLSPGTKIWGTEAFF.

This clone is a singleton in its sample. V usage is TRBV6-1 and J usage is TRBJ1-1; 10 positions agree with TRBD1. Germline V CDR1 and CDR2: MNHNS, SASEGT. The CDR3 has 16 residues. The V gene end was trimmed by 4 bases and the J gene end by 6 bases; junction bases not matched to a gene: 11. CDR3 nucleotide sequence: TGTGCCAGCAGTGGTGGTGAGGGACAGGGGTACGCTGAAGCTTTCTTT. Amino acid sequence: CASSGGEGQGYAEAFF.

V and J are TRBV11-3 and TRBJ2-7; 8 nucleotides agree with TRBD1. This CDR3 contains 15 residues. The ends lost 5 bases at V and 3 bases at J; junction bases unmatched: 9. Germline V gene data show CDR1 as SGHNT and CDR2 as YENEEA. The CDR3 here is CASSLGGTGGYEQYF. CDR3 DNA sequence: TGTGCCAGCAGCCTGGGCGGAACAGGGGGCTACGAGCAGTACTTC. The full variable domain, rest sourced from reference TRBV11-3 and TRBJ2-7, is EAGVVQSPRYKIIEKKQPVAFWCNPISGHNTLYWYLQNLGQGPELLIRYENEEAVDDSQLPKDRFSAERLKGVDSTLKIQPAELGDSAVYLCASSLGGTGGYEQYFGPGTRLTVT.

This clone was seen a few times. The V gene is TRBV4-1, the J gene TRBJ1-6; 9 bases fit TRBD1. CDR3 length: 15 residues. The V gene's germline CDR1 is MGHRA and CDR2 YSYEKL. The V gene end was trimmed by 5 bases and the J gene end by 9 bases; junction bases not matched to a gene: 8. CDR3 DNA sequence: TGCGCCAGCAGCAAAGGGACAGGGACTTTTTCACCCCTCCACTTT. It yields the protein CASSKGTGTFSPLHF.